The 14 T cell receptor beta chains below come from one sample, sequenced in a study. Each CDR3 protein gets one entry after TCRdb re-called the RT-PCR reads with MiXCR. The sample contains about 6,100 distinct CDR3 sequences, more than 85% of which appear only once. Sequencing was performed on memory CD4+ T cells from blood. All receptors derive from a female donor in good health, serving as a healthy control.

Concerning this clonotype itself: This beta chain represents an off-target read in a library built for alpha chains; its size is of limited meaning. This chain links TRBV5-6 with TRBJ2-3, with 11 bases fitting TRBD2. This CDR3 region has 18 residues. V was pared by 2 bases and J by 2 bases, with 10 bases of the junction left unmatched. Germline values: CDR1 SGHDT, CDR2 YYEEEE. The CDR3 DNA sequence: TGTGCCAGCAGCTTACTAGCGGGAGAATTTGGGGACACAGATACGCAGTATTTT. Its protein is CASSLLAGEFGDTDTQYF.

A word on this clonotype: As an off-target read in a library built for alpha chains, this beta chain has a frequency of little significance. V gene TRBV12-3 or TRBV12-4 combines with J gene TRBJ1-5, with a weak D call TRBD1 (6 bases). The CDR3 is 14 residues long. V lost 3 bases and J lost 6, with 12 bases in between. The CDR3 DNA reads as TGTGCCAGCAGTTTGCAGACAGGTGGTCAGCCCCAGCATTTT. Its protein product is CASSLQTGGQPQHF.

About this clonotype: This beta chain came through as a stray read in a library set up for alpha chains, and its size says little. J is TRBJ1-1 and V is TRBV20-1; tentatively, D is TRBD1 (5 bases). The CDR3 contains 13 residues. Germline V gene data show CDR1 as DFQATT and CDR2 as SNEGSKA (reference sequence). CDR3 in amino acids: CTAGGPSNTEAFF. Here the CDR3 DNA reads TGCACCGCCGGGGGACCCTCGAACACTGAAGCTTTCTTT.

Concerning this clonotype: This beta chain is a stray sequence in a library constructed for alpha chains; its clone size is not meaningful. The CDR3 DNA follows: TGCGCCAGCAGCTTCGGGGAACTAGCGGGCTACGAGCAGTACTTC. Translating it yields CASSFGELAGYEQYF. The chain has TRBV5-1 and TRBJ2-7; 9 positions match TRBD2. The V segment lost 2 bases and the J segment 3 bases; nucleotides outside the gene matches: 6. Germline values: CDR1 SGHRS, CDR2 YFSETQ. This CDR3 has 15 residues. The full variable domain, completed using reference TRBV5-1 and TRBJ2-7, is KAGVTQTPRYLIKTRGQQVTLSCSPISGHRSVSWYQQTPGQGLQFLFEYFSETQRNKGNFPGRFSGRQFSNSRSEMNVSTLELGDSALYLCASSFGELAGYEQYFGPGTRLTVT.

A note on this clonotype: A library made for alpha chains picked up this beta chain off target, so its size means little. This CDR3 reads CASSLNAGGRSLETQYF. CDR3 bases: TGTGCCAGCAGTTTAAACGCTGGCGGGAGAAGTCTAGAGACCCAGTACTTC. This chain uses TRBV12-3 or TRBV12-4 with TRBJ2-5; 7 bases line up with TRBD2. The CDR3 runs to 17 residues. J was trimmed by 4 bases and V by 2 bases; bases with no gene match: 13.

This clonotype was seen a single time. This beta chain appears as a stray read in a library generated for alpha chains; its size is not informative. This rearrangement joins TRBV7-2 to TRBJ2-5, with a tentative D call TRBD2 (7 bases). The V end lost 1 base, the J end lost 5 bases, and 14 bases lay between the germline ends. The CDR3 covers 15 residues. Germline V gene data show CDR1 as SGHTA and CDR2 as FQGNSA. CDR3 amino acids: CASSLGGGRGETQYF. The CDR3 DNA is TGTGCCAGCAGCTTAGGGGGAGGGAGGGGGGAGACCCAGTACTTC. The whole variable domain, filled in from reference TRBV7-2 and TRBJ2-5, reads GAGVSQSPSNKVTEKGKDVELRCDPISGHTALYWYRQSLGQGLEFLIYFQGNSAPDKSGLPSDRFSAERTGGSVSTLTIQRTQQEDSAVYLCASSLGGGRGETQYFGPGTRLLVL.

This clonotype was observed a single time. As an off-target read in a library built for alpha chains, this beta chain has a frequency of little significance. The chain combines TRBV10-3 with TRBJ1-2; D not resolved. CDR1 ENHRY and CDR2 SYGVKD come from the germline V gene. The CDR3 length is 14 residues. Trimming removed 0 bases at V and 4 bases at J, with 9 bases between. CDR3: CAISESLGGYGYTF. CDR3 in DNA: TGTGCCATCAGTGAGTCTTTGGGCGGCTATGGCTACACCTTC.

Concerning this clonotype itself: This beta chain slipped into a library made for alpha chains as a stray read, so its size is not meaningful. The chain combines TRBV4-2 with TRBJ2-7; the D gene is possibly TRBD2 (7 bases). CDR3 size: 17 residues. From germline, CDR1 is LGHNA and CDR2 YNFKEQ. Trimming removed 4 bases from V and 0 bases from J, with 19 bases in between. For the CDR3, the DNA is TGTGCCAGCAGCCCATGGGGGGGCGGGGCTAACTCCTACGAGCAGTACTTC. Residues: CASSPWGGGANSYEQYF.

As for this clonotype: For a library built for alpha chains, this beta chain is a stray read; little rests on its size. The rearrangement links TRBV20-1 to TRBJ2-1, with 10 bases matching TRBD2. The CDR3 loop spans 16 amino acids. V was pared by 5 bases and J by 4 bases, with 11 bases of the junction left unmatched. Germline V lookup: CDR1 DFQATT, CDR2 SNEGSKA (reference sequence). Here the CDR3 DNA reads TGCAGTGCTGCCACAGGGGCTAGCGGGAGATACAATGAGCAGTTCTTC. This encodes CSAATGASGRYNEQFF.

The table lists this clonotype with a count of one. Little can be read into the size of this beta chain, an off-target read in a library designed for alpha chains. This rearrangement joins TRBV12-3 or TRBV12-4 to TRBJ1-1, with 7 bases matching TRBD1. J gave up 4 bases and V 5 bases, and 4 bases lay outside the gene matches. The CDR3 sequence is 13 residues long. CDR3 DNA: TGTGCCAGCAGTCTTCAGGGGGGCACTGAAGCTTTCTTT. Translating it yields CASSLQGGTEAFF.

Turning to this clonotype: The library was prepared for alpha chains; this beta chain is a stray read, so its frequency means little. The genes are TRBV6-2 or TRBV6-3 and TRBJ2-2, with 9 bases that match TRBD2. Germline V gives CDR1 MNHEY, CDR2 SVGEGT. The CDR3 spans 16 residues. Trimming removed 5 bases from V and 6 bases from J; junction bases left unmatched: 10. The DNA for the CDR3 is TGTGCCAGCAGTGCCCCCGGGACTAGCAGGTCCGGGGAGCTGTTTTTT. Protein sequence: CASSAPGTSRSGELFF.

As for this clonotype: Since the library was made to target alpha chains, this beta chain is a stray read and its abundance is not meaningful. This sequence joins TRBV20-1 and TRBJ1-1; the D gene is possibly TRBD1 (5 bases). The CDR3 is 14 residues long. Germline CDR1 and CDR2: DFQATT and SNEGSKA (reference sequence). Trimming left V 0 bases short and J 7 bases short, with 15 bases between. The CDR3 protein is CSARDRGGALEAFF. The CDR3 nucleotides are TGCAGTGCTAGAGACCGCGGTGGGGCACTTGAAGCTTTCTTT.

As regards this clonotype: This beta chain turned up in a library designed for alpha chains; as an off-target read, its abundance says little. This chain joins TRBV20-1 and TRBJ1-2, with 12 bases aligning to TRBD1. This CDR3 is 14 amino acids long. V lost 5 bases to trimming and J lost 4 bases; unmatched junction nucleotides: 5. Germline V CDR1 and CDR2: DFQATT, SNEGSKA (reference sequence). CDR3 sequence (DNA): TGCAGTGCTCCCGGGACAGGGGGCATCTATGGCTACACCTTC. It yields the protein CSAPGTGGIYGYTF.

A remark on this clonotype: This beta chain came through as a stray read in a library set up for alpha chains, and its size says little. The chain links TRBV12-3 or TRBV12-4 to TRBJ1-6; no reliable D call. Trimming took off 5 bases at V and 9 bases at J, with 11 bases between the two ends. CDR3 size: 13 residues. CDR3 coding DNA: TGTGCCAGCAGTGTGACGCCTAGTTCACCCCTCCACTTT. Encoded protein: CASSVTPSSPLHF.